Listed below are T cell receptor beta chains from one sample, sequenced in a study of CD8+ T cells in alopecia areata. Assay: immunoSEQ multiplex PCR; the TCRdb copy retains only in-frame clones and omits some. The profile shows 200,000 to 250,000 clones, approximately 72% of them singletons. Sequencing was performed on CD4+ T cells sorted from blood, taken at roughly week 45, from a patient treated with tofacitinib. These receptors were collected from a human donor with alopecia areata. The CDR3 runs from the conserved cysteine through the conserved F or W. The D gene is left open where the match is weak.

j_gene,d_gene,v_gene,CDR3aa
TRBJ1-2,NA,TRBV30,CAWSVPGTPSGYTF
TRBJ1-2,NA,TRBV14,CASSQWHNFGVGLNYGYTF
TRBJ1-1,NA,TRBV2,CASTYSRASNTEAFF
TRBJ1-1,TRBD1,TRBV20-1,CSASDRGRAFF
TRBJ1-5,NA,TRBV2,CASSDAGDIQPQHF
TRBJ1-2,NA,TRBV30,CAWLPGEDYGYTF
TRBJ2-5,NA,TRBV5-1,CASSPGVAAQETQYF
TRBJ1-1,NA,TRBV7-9,CASSEARYTEAFF
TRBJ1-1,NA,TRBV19,CASSTPGLDPKNTEAFF
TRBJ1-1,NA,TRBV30,CAWSFGRNTEAFF
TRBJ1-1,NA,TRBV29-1,CSVGIGGNTEAFF
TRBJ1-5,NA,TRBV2,CASREDQVNQPQHF